The source of this T cell receptor beta chain is a study of radiation and T cells in renal cell carcinoma. Stated time point: baseline pretreatment blood. As to treatment: 15 Gy SBRT to primary tumor, nephrectomy 4 weeks later. Using immunoSEQ multiplex PCR, the repertoire was profiled, and TCRdb retains in-frame clones only, with some absent. The profile covers 110,000 to 150,000 clones, with less than 85% appearing a single time and roughly 25% taken by the ten largest. Germline V CDR1 and CDR2: SGHVS, FQNEAQ. V was pared by 5 bases and J by 0 bases, with 9 bases of the junction left unmatched. CDR3 size: 17 residues.

Sequenced material: blood, taken from a patient whose treatment included radiotherapy and nephrectomy. The chain is built from TRBV7-8 and TRBJ2-4, with 8 bases matching TRBD1. The TCR was taken from a woman between 45 and 65 years old with renal cell carcinoma. CDR3 nucleotide sequence: TGTGCCAGCAGCCACGGACAGGGCTTAGTAGCCAAAAACATTCAGTACTTC. Translated, it gives CASSHGQGLVAKNIQYF.